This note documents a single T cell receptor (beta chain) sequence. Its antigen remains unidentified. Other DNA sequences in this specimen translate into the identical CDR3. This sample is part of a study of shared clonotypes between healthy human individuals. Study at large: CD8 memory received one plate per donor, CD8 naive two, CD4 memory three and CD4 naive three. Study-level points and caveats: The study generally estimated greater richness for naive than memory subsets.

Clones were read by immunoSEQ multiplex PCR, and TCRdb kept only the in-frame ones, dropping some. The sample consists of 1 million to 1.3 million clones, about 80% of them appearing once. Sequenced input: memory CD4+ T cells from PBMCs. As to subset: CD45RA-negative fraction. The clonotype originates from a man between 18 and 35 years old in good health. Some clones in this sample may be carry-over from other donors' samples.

CDR3 amino acids: CASSPPSGDEQFF. As DNA, the CDR3 is TGTGCCAGCTCACCACCTTCCGGGGATGAGCAGTTCTTC. This sequence joins TRBV18 and TRBJ2-1; possible D gene TRBD2, 5 bases. Trimming cost V 0 bases and J 8 bases, with 8 bases left between them. The CDR3 consists of 13 residues. Germline CDR1 is KGHSH and CDR2 is LQKENI.